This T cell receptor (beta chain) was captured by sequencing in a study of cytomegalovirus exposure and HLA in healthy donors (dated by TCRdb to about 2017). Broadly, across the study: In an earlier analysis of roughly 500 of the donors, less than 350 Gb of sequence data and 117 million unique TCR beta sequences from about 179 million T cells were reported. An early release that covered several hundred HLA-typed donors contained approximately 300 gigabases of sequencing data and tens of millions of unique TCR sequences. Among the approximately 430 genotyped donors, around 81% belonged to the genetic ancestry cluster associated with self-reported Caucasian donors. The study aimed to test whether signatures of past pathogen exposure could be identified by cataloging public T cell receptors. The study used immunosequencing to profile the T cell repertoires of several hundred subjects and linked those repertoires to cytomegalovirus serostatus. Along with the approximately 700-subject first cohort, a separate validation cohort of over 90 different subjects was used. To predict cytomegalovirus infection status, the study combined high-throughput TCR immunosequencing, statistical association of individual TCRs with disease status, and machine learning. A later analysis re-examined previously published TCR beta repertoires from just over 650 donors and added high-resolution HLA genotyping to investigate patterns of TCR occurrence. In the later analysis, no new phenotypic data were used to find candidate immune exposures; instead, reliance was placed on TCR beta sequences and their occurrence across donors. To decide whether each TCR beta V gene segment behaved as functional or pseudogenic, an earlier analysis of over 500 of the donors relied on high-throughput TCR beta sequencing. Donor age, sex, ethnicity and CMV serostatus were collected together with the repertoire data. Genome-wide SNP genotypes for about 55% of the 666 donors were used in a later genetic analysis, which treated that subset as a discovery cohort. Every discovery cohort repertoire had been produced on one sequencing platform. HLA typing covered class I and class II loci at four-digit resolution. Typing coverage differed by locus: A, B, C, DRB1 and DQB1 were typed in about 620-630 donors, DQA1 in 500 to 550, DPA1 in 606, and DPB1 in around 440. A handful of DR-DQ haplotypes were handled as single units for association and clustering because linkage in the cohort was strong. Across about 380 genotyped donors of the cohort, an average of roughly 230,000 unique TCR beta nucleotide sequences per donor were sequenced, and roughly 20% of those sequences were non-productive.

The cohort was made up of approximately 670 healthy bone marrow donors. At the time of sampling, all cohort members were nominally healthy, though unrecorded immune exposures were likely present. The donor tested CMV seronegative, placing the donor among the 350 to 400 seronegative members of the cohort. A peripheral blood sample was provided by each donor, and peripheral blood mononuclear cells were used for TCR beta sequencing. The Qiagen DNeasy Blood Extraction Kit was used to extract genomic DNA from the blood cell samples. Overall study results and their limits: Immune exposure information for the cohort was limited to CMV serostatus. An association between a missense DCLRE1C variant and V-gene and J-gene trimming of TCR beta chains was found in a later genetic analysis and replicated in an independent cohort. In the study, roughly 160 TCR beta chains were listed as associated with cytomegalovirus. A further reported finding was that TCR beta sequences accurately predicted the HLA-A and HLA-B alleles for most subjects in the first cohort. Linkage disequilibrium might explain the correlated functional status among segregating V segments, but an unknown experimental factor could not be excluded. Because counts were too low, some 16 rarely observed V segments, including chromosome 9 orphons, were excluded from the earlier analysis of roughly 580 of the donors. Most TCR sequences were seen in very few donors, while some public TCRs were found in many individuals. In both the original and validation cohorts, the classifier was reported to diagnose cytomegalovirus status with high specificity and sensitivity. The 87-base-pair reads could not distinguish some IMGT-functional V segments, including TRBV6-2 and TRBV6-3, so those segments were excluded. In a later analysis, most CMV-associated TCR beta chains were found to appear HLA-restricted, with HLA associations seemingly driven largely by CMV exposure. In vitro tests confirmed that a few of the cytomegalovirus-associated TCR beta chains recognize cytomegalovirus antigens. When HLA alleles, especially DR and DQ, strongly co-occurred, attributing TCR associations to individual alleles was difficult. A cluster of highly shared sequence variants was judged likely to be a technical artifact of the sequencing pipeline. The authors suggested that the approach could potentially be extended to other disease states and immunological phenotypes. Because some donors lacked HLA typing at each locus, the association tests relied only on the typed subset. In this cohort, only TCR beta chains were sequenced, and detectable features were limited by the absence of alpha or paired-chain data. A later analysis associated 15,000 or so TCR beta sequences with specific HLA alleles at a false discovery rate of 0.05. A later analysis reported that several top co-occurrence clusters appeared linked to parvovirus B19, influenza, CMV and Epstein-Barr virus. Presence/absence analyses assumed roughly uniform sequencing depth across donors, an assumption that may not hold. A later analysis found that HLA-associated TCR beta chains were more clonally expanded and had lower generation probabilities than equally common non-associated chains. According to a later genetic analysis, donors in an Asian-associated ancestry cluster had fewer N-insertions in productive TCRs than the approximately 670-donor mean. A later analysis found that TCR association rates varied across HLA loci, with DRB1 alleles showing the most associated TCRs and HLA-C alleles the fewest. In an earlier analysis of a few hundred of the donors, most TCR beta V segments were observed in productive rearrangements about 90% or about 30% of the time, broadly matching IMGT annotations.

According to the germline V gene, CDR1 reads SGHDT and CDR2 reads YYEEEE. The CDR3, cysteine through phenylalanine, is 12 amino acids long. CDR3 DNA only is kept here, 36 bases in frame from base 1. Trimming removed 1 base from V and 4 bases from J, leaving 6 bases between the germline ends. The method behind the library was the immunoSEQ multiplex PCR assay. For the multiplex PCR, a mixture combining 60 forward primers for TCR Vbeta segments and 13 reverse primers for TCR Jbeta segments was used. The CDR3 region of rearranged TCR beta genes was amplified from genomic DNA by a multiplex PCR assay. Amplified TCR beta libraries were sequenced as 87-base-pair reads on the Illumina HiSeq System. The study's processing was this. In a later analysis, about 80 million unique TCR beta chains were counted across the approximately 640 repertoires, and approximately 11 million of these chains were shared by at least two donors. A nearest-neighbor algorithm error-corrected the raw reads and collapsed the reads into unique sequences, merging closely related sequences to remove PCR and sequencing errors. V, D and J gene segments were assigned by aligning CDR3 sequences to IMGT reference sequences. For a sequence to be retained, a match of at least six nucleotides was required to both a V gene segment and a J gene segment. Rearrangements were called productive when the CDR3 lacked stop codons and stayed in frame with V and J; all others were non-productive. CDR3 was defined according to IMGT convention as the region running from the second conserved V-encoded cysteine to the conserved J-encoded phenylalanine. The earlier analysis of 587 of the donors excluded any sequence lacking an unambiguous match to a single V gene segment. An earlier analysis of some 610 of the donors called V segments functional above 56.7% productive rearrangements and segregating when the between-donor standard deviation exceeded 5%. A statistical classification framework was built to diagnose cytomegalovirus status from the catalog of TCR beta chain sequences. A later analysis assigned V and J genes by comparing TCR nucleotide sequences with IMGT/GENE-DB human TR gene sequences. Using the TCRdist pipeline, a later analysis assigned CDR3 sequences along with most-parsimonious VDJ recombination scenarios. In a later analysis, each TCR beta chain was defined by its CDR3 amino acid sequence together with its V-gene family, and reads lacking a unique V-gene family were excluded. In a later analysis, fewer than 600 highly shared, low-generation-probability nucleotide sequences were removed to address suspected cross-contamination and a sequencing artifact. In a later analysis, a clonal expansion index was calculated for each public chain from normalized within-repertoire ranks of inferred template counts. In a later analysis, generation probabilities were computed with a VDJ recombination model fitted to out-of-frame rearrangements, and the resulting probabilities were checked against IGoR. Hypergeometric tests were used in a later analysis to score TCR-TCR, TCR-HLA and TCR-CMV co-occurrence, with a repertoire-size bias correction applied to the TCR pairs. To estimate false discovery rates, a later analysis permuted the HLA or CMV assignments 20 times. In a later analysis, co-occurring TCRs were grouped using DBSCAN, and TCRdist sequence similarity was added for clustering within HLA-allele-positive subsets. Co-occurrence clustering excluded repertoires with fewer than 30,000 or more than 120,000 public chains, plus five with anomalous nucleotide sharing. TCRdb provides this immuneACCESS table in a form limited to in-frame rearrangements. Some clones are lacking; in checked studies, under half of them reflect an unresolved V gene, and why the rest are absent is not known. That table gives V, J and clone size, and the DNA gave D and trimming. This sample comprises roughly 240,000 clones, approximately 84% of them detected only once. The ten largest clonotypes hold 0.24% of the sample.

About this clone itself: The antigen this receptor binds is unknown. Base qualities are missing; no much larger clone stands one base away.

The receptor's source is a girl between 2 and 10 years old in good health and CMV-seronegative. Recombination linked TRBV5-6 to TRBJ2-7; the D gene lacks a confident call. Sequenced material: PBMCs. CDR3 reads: CASSLWAYEQYF. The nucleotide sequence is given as TGTGCCAGCAGCTTGTGGGCATACGAGCAGTACTTC.